A selection of T cell receptor beta chains follows, all from one sample in a study of T cells in Graves' hyperthyroidism and ophthalmopathy. A single record per CDR3 protein comes from TCRdb applying MiXCR to the multiplex PCR reads. The table includes about 200,000 distinct CDR3 sequences, 17% detected once. The specimen was blood. The receptor set was obtained from a woman between 45 and 60 years old with Graves' hyperthyroidism. CDR3s include the opening cysteine and the closing phenylalanine or tryptophan. D genes are given only for firm matches. Size is omitted from some rows. Given values are once, few, many or a class for expanded clones.

D gene	J gene	clone size	V gene	CDR3 DNA	CDR3 protein
TRBD2	TRBJ2-7	many	TRBV7-2	TGTGCCAGCAGCTTACCGGGACTAGCGGGGTCCTACGAGCAGTACTTC	CASSLPGLAGSYEQYF
NA	TRBJ2-2	many	TRBV2	TGTGCCAGCACTCAAGAAACTTCGGGACACCCTGGCGGGGAGCTGTTTTTT	CASTQETSGHPGGELFF
TRBD1	TRBJ2-1	NA	TRBV25-1	TGTGCCAGCAGCGGACAGGTAGTGCAGTTCTTC	CASSGQVVQFF
NA	TRBJ2-5	NA	TRBV7-9	TGTGCCAGCAGCCCCGGTAGGGGGCGGGAAATGTATGAGACCCAGTACTTC	CASSPGRGREMYETQYF
TRBD1	TRBJ1-3	NA	TRBV30	TGTGCCTGGAGTGGGACAGGGGGCTTTAGTTACTCTGGAAACACCATACATTTT	CAWSGTGGFSYSGNTIHF
NA	TRBJ2-7	many	TRBV6-1	TGTGCCAGCAGTGGGGGCGTCTACGAGCAGTACTTC	CASSGGVYEQYF
TRBD1	TRBJ2-7	many	TRBV3-1	TGTGCCAGCAGCCAGGCCGGGACAGGGTATCACGAGCAGTACTTC	CASSQAGTGYHEQYF
NA	TRBJ2-3	many	TRBV20-1	TGCAGTGCTAGGCTCGGGGGTTGGGGCACAGATACGCAGTATTTT	CSARLGGWGTDTQYF
NA	TRBJ2-1	NA	TRBV9	TGTGCCAGCAGCGCCAGTCCGTACAATGAGCAGTTCTTC	CASSASPYNEQFF
NA	TRBJ2-5	many	TRBV11-3	TGTGCCAGCAGCTTAAAGGGGCAAGAGACCCAGTACTTC	CASSLKGQETQYF
TRBD2	TRBJ2-1	many	TRBV3-1	TGTGCCAGCAGCCCGGGACTAGCGGGACCCAATGAGCAGTTCTTC	CASSPGLAGPNEQFF
TRBD1	TRBJ1-5	many	TRBV5-1	TGCGCCAGCAGCTCCCTCCGGAGGGGACAGGCTTATCAGCCCCAGCATTTT	CASSSLRRGQAYQPQHF
NA	TRBJ2-3	many	TRBV20-1	TGCAGTGCTAGTAGGGCAGATACGCAGTATTTT	CSASRADTQYF
NA	TRBJ1-4	few	TRBV24-1	TGTGCCACCGGATCGACGGATGAAAAACTGTTTTTT	CATGSTDEKLFF
NA	TRBJ2-1	NA	TRBV30	TGTGCCTGGAGGGACCTTGGGCAGGGACGGTACAATGAGCAGTTCTTC	CAWRDLGQGRYNEQFF
TRBD1	TRBJ2-3	many	TRBV5-4	TGTGCCAGCAGAACAGACAGGGGCACAGATACGCAGTATTTT	CASRTDRGTDTQYF
TRBD1	TRBJ2-2	few	TRBV19	TGTGCCAGTAGGGATGCCGGGACAGGGAACACCGGGGAGCTGTTTTTT	CASRDAGTGNTGELFF
NA	TRBJ2-1	NA	TRBV30	TGTGCCTGGAGGTGGTGGGGCAAACACTACAATGAGCAGTTCTTC	CAWRWWGKHYNEQFF
TRBD2	TRBJ2-5	many	TRBV28	TGTGCCAGCAGTTTTAGGACTAGCGGGAGGGTCTTCGAGACCCAGTACTTC	CASSFRTSGRVFETQYF
NA	TRBJ1-1	many	TRBV9	TGTGCCAGCGGTCCGGACAGATCATTCACTGAAGCTTTCTTT	CASGPDRSFTEAFF
NA	TRBJ1-1	many	TRBV29-1	TGCAGCGTTGATACTCAGAGCATGAACACTGAAGCTTTCTTT	CSVDTQSMNTEAFF
TRBD1	TRBJ1-1	many	TRBV3-1	TGTGCCAGCAGCCTATTTAAGGGACAGGGGGAGAACACTGAAGCTTTCTTT	CASSLFKGQGENTEAFF
NA	TRBJ2-1	many	TRBV20-1	TGCAGTGCCCCGGGACAACCAGTACATGAGCAGTTCTTC	CSAPGQPVHEQFF
NA	TRBJ2-1	many	TRBV20-1	TGCAGTGCTAGTACCCCCACCCCACCAAGAGCCGGGGAGCAGTTCTTC	CSASTPTPPRAGEQFF
NA	TRBJ2-3	many	TRBV10-1	TGCGCCAGCAATCAGGGGTTGGCAGATACGCAGTATTTT	CASNQGLADTQYF
NA	TRBJ1-2	NA	TRBV5-1	TGCGCCAGCAGCTTGTATCCGGGGGAAGGCGACCTAGCTAACTATGGCTACACCTTC	CASSLYPGEGDLANYGYTF
NA	TRBJ2-1	NA	TRBV4-1	TGCGCCAGCAGCCAGTCCCGTGAGCAGTTCTTC	CASSQSREQFF
NA	TRBJ2-3	NA	TRBV2	TGTGCCAGCAGTGTGGCGCGGGACGGCACAGATACGCAGTATTTT	CASSVARDGTDTQYF
NA	TRBJ1-2	NA	TRBV6-1	TGTGCCAGCAGTCGGGTAAACTATGGCTACACCTTC	CASSRVNYGYTF
NA	TRBJ2-2	NA	TRBV13	TGTGCCAGCAGCCGAGGGGGGCAGAACACCGGGGAGCTGTTTTTT	CASSRGGQNTGELFF
NA	TRBJ2-3	few	TRBV20-1	TGCAGTGCTAGCGGGGCGGTAGAGATCCATACGCAGTATTTT	CSASGAVEIHTQYF
NA	TRBJ2-5	many	TRBV7-3	TGTGCCAGCAGCTTAACACTACGACGTAACAAGAATCAAGAGACCCAGTACTTC	CASSLTLRRNKNQETQYF
TRBD1	TRBJ2-7	many	TRBV29-1	TGCAGCGTTACCCTCCCGGACAGGACCAACGAGCAGTACTTC	CSVTLPDRTNEQYF
TRBD2	TRBJ2-5	many	TRBV11-2	TGTGCCAGCAGCTTCGGACTAGCTCATGAGACCCAGTACTTC	CASSFGLAHETQYF
TRBD2	TRBJ2-7	many	TRBV19	TGTGCCAGTAGTATGCTCGGACTAGCGGGATCTCCTTGGGAGCAGTACTTC	CASSMLGLAGSPWEQYF
NA	TRBJ1-5	many	TRBV30	TGTGCCTGGAGTGTAAATTCGGTGGGTCAGCCCCAGCATTTT	CAWSVNSVGQPQHF
TRBD1	TRBJ1-6	few	TRBV28	TGTGCCAGCAGCCTGGGACAGGGGAATTCACCCCTCCACTTT	CASSLGQGNSPLHF
NA	TRBJ2-5	many	TRBV2	TGTGCCAGCAGAAGGGAAGGGGCAGGACAAGAGACCCAGTACTTC	CASRREGAGQETQYF
TRBD1	TRBJ2-5	many	TRBV20-1	TGCAGTGCTAGAGATCTCCAGGGGGCACAAATGGTGACCCAGTACTTC	CSARDLQGAQMVTQYF
NA	TRBJ2-7	many	TRBV2	TGTGCCAGCAGTGAAATGTTGGACAGCTCCTACGAGCAGTACTTC	CASSEMLDSSYEQYF
TRBD2	TRBJ2-1	NA	TRBV19	TGTGCCAGTAGTATAGTGGCTAGCGGTACAGCGCAGTTCTTC	CASSIVASGTAQFF
NA	TRBJ1-6	few	TRBV4-1	TGCGCCAGCAGCCAGGTACAGGGTCTGGATTCACCCCTCCACTTT	CASSQVQGLDSPLHF
NA	TRBJ1-1	many	TRBV20-1	NA	CSAKFGQGSFF
TRBD2	TRBJ2-4	many	TRBV12-3/TRBV12-4	TGTGCCAGCAGTTTGGGGACTAGCGGGGGAAAAAACATTCAGTACTTC	CASSLGTSGGKNIQYF
NA	TRBJ1-2	many	TRBV3-1	TGTGCCAGCAGCCACGGGGGGGGATCCCTCTATGGCTACACCTTC	CASSHGGGSLYGYTF
NA	TRBJ2-1	NA	TRBV7-3	TGTGCCAGCAGCTACGCGGTATGGGGCAGTCCCTACAATGAGCAGTTCTTC	CASSYAVWGSPYNEQFF
TRBD2	TRBJ2-5	NA	TRBV12-3/TRBV12-4	TGTGCCAGCAGTTTGTCTGGGGGGGGGGGTTTGACCCAGTACTTC	CASSLSGGGGLTQYF
TRBD1	TRBJ1-4	many	TRBV6-1	TGTGCCAGCAGGACAGGGAATCGGGAAAAACTGTTTTTT	CASRTGNREKLFF